The clone carrying this T cell receptor (beta chain) showed up just once. The germline V gene encodes CDR1 SGHRS and CDR2 YFSETQ. The CDR3 consists of 16 residues. Trimming took 2 bases from V and 3 from J; bases not matched to a gene: 7. The data originate from a study of control samples from healthy donors and cancer patients. TCRdb's table, derived via immunoSEQ multiplex PCR, lists solely in-frame clones and lacks some. The sample shows 70,000 to 95,000 clones, around 87% of them seen only once. The sequenced sample was blood. V gene TRBV5-1 combines with J gene TRBJ2-2; TRBD2 agrees at 7 bases. The sequence came from a man aged 45-65 years in good health. The CDR3 is CASSLNFGLDTGELFF. The CDR3, as DNA: TGCGCCAGCAGCTTAAACTTCGGACTAGACACCGGGGAGCTGTTTTTT.